The sequence of this T cell receptor beta chain was determined in a study of OX40 agonist ivuxolimab in advanced cancers. Study-wide results and caveats: Specificity for antigen went undetermined in the expanded peripheral T cells. Averaging showed that CD8+ T cells had more expanded clones than CD4+ did.

Trimming left V 4 bases short and J 5 bases short, with 17 bases between. From germline, CDR1 is SNHLY and CDR2 FYNNEI. The length of the CDR3 is 15 residues. Sequenced by immunoSEQ multiplex PCR; TCRdb stores in-frame clones only, minus some. The sample has fewer than 85,000 clones; 85% are singletons. This clone was counted between two and nine times. Its antigen is unidentified. The sample was CD4+ or CD8+ T cells sorted from blood, taken in a trial of the OX40 agonist ivuxolimab. The receptor was isolated from an adult with an advanced solid tumor such as melanoma, head and neck, liver or kidney cancer. The V call is TRBV2, the J call TRBJ1-1; perhaps TRBD1 as D (6 bases). In DNA, the CDR3 is TGTGCCAGCAGTGTTCCGTCTCACCAGGGGACTGAAGCTTTCTTT. The encoded protein is CASSVPSHQGTEAFF. Variable domain in full (rest from reference TRBV2 and TRBJ1-1): EPEVTQTPSHQVTQMGQEVILRCVPISNHLYFYWYRQILGQKVEFLVSFYNNEISEKSEIFDDQFSVERPDGSNFTLKIRSTKLEDSAMYFCASSVPSHQGTEAFFGQGTRLTVV.